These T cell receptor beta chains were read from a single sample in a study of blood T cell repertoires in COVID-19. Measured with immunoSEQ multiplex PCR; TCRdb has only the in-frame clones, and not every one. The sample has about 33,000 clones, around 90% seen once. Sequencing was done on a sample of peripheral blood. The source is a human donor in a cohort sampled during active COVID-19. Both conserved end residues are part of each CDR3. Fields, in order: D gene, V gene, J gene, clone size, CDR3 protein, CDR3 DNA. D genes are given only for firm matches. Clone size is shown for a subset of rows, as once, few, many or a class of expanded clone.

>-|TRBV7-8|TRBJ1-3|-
CASSLTPSGQFSGNTIYF
TGTGCCAGCAGCTTAACCCCCTCAGGACAGTTTTCTGGAAACACCATATATTTT
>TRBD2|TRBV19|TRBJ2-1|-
CASSGYSGSSYNEQFF
TGTGCCAGTAGTGGGTATAGCGGGAGCTCCTACAATGAGCAGTTCTTC
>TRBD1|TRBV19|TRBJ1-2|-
CASSVDRAANYGYTF
TGTGCCAGTAGTGTCGACAGGGCCGCTAACTATGGCTACACCTTC
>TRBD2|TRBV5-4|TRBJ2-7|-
CASSPFGGSGSYEQYF
TGTGCCAGCAGCCCATTTGGAGGTAGCGGGAGTTACGAGCAGTACTTC
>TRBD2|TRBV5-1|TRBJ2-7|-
CASQPGLAGEGAYEQYF
TGCGCCAGCCAACCCGGACTAGCGGGAGAAGGAGCCTACGAGCAGTACTTC
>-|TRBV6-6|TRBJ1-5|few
CASSYRAGFQPQHF
TGTGCCAGCAGTTACCGGGCGGGGTTCCAGCCCCAGCATTTT
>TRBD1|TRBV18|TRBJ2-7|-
CASSPPTGDWGEQYF
TGTGCCAGCTCACCTCCGACAGGGGACTGGGGCGAGCAGTACTTC
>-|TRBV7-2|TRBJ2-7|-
CASSRGSFPPPASF
TGTGCCAGCAGCCGGGGTAGCTTTCCTCCGCCGGCGTCCTTC
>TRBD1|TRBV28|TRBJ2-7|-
CASTWNRGGEQYF
TGTGCCAGCACTTGGAACAGGGGCGGCGAGCAGTACTTC
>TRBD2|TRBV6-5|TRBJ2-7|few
CASSDPGTSSYEQYF
TGTGCCAGCAGCGACCCAGGGACTAGCAGCTACGAGCAGTACTTC
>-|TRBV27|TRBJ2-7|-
CAISVATAYEQYF
TGTGCCATTTCAGTGGCCACCGCCTACGAGCAGTACTTC
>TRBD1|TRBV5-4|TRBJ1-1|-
CASSTRDRRDTEAFF
TGTGCCAGCAGCACCCGGGACAGGAGAGACACTGAAGCTTTCTTT
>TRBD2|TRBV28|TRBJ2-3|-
CASSSPRGRGGGTDTQYF
TGTGCCAGCAGTTCCCCTCGCGGGAGGGGTGGGGGAACAGATACGCAGTATTTT
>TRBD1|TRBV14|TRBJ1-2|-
CASSQQGQTYGYTF
TGTGCCAGCAGCCAACAGGGACAGACCTATGGCTACACCTTC
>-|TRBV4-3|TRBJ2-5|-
CASSQDTGKGETQYF
TGCGCCAGCAGCCAAGACACAGGGAAAGGGGAGACCCAGTACTTC